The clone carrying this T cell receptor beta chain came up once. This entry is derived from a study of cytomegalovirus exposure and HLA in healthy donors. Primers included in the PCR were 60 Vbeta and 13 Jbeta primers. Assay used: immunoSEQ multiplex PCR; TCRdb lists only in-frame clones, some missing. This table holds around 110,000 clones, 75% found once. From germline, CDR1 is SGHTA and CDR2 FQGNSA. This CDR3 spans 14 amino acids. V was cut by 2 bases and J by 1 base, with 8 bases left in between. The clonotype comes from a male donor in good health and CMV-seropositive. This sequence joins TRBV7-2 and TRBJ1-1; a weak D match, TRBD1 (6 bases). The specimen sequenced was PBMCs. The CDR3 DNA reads TGTGCCAGCAGCTTAATGACAGGGAACACTGAAGCTTTCTTT. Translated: CASSLMTGNTEAFF.